One and the same sample provided the 29 T cell receptor beta chains below, sequenced in a study of a mutant IDH1 vaccine in newly diagnosed glioma (dated by TCRdb to the early 2020s). Taken with the paper, the label for time point translates to: week 47, end of study. A 20-mer mutant IDH1 peptide at 300 micrograms in Montanide made up each vaccine dose, which was injected subcutaneously together with topical imiquimod. These receptors have no identified antigens. Library method: the immunoSEQ multiplex PCR assay. TCRdb re-hosts the immuneACCESS table, in-frame sequences only. Its copies lack some clones; in the studies checked, an unresolved V gene accounts for under half of them, and the cause for the rest is not known. This sample lists under 15,000 clones; roughly four fifths were detected once. Together, the top ten hold less than 4.5% of the sample. The input for sequencing was PBMCs, taken from a glioma patient whose treatment included an IDH1 peptide vaccine. All receptors derive from a woman in her thirties or forties with glioma.

This chain connects TRBV4-2 to TRBJ2-5; 14 bases map to TRBD2. The ends lost 0 bases at V and 4 bases at J; junction bases unmatched: 10. Germline V gene sequence: CDR1 LGHNA, CDR2 YNFKEQ. The CDR3 contains 19 residues. CDR3 DNA: TGTGCCAGCAGCCAAGATCTATCACGACTAGCGGGGGGGGTAGAGACCCAGTACTTC. This gives the protein CASSQDLSRLAGGVETQYF.

This chain uses TRBV4-2 with TRBJ1-2; D remains ambiguous. Germline V gene data show CDR1 as LGHNA and CDR2 as YNFKEQ. Trimming pared 1 base from V and 6 bases from J, leaving 9 bases between. This CDR3 spans 13 amino acids. Here the CDR3 reads CASSQANSHGYTF. The DNA of the CDR3 is TGTGCCAGCAGCCAAGCAAACAGTCATGGCTACACCTTC.

This clone showed up just once. This chain joins TRBV5-1 and TRBJ2-1, with D maybe TRBD2 (5 bases). The germline V gene encodes CDR1 SGHRS and CDR2 YFSETQ. The CDR3 sequence is 12 residues long. With 2 bases removed from V and 8 bases from J, the gap between germline ends came to 8 bases. The CDR3 region has the DNA TGCGCCAGCAGCTTTACCGGGGATGAGCAGTTCTTC. Its translation: CASSFTGDEQFF.

CDR3 loop: CASSLSAGRQPQHF. The CDR3 DNA reads TGTGCCAGCAGCTTGTCGGCAGGGAGGCAGCCCCAGCATTTT. The J gene is TRBJ1-5, the V gene TRBV5-6, with a weak D call TRBD1 (5 bases). V gave up 1 base and J gave up 7 bases, with 12 bases separating them. The CDR3 is 14 residues long. Germline CDR1 SGHDT, CDR2 YYEEEE.

This rearrangement joins TRBV28 to TRBJ1-1; the D gene is possibly TRBD1 (5 bases). V lost 5 bases, J lost 11 bases, and 24 bases lay in between. The CDR3 has 15 amino acids. Germline values: CDR1 MDHEN, CDR2 SYDVKM. CDR3 sequence (DNA): TGTGCCAGCAGTCTAACCGAGGGGATCCCCTTGGGGGCTTTCTTT. Translated, it gives CASSLTEGIPLGAFF.

The J gene is TRBJ1-2, the V gene TRBV15; no clear D. This CDR3 comprises 13 residues. With 3 bases removed from V and 4 bases from J, the gap between germline ends came to 9 bases. CDR1 and CDR2 from the germline V gene are LNHNV and YYDKDF (reference sequence). The CDR3 is CATSSRNFYGYTF. CDR3 in DNA: TGTGCCACCAGCAGCAGAAACTTCTATGGCTACACCTTC. Based on the CDR3 plus reference TRBV15 and TRBJ1-2, the full variable domain is DAMVIQNPRYQVTQFGKPVTLSCSQTLNHNVMYWYQQKSSQAPKLLFHYYDKDFNNEADTPDNFQSRRPNTSFCFLDIRSPGLGDTAMYLCATSSRNFYGYTFGSGTRLTVV.

The chain joins TRBV19 to TRBJ1-1, with 10 bases aligning to TRBD1. This CDR3 spans 13 amino acids. Germline loops: CDR1 LNHDA, CDR2 SQIVND (reference sequence). V lost 5 bases and J lost 10; bases outside the gene matches: 7. CDR3 protein: CASSHRDRGIAFF. In DNA form, the CDR3 reads TGTGCCAGTAGTCACCGGGACAGGGGAATAGCTTTCTTT.

This clone was found a few times. The rearrangement uses TRBV9 and TRBJ1-4; D remains ambiguous. The CDR3 is 13 residues long. V shed 0 bases and J shed 8 bases, with 8 bases lying between them. Germline-derived CDR1 and CDR2 are SGDLS and YYNGEE. As DNA, the CDR3 is TGTGCCAGCAGCGTAGACCCCCGGGAAAAACTGTTTTTT. Its translation: CASSVDPREKLFF.

The V gene is TRBV6-5, the J gene TRBJ2-7; perhaps TRBD2 as D (5 bases). Germline V lookup: CDR1 MNHEY, CDR2 SVGAGI. The CDR3 has 14 residues. With 2 bases removed from V and 5 bases from J, the gap between germline ends came to 13 bases. The CDR3 region has the DNA TGTGCCAGCAGTTACAGACCACGAGGGAACGAGCAGTACTTC. Translation: CASSYRPRGNEQYF.

For this clone: One junction end does not reproduce the germline sequence, and a read error may be involved. This chain links TRBV7-8 with TRBJ2-7; D assignment may be TRBD1 or TRBD2 (6 bases each). This CDR3 spans 14 amino acids. Germline CDR1 is SGHVS and CDR2 is FQNEAQ. This CDR3 is CASTLLGGQGEQYF. CDR3 DNA: TGTGCCAGCACCTTACTCGGGGGCCAGGGGGAGCAGTACTTC.

V and J are TRBV15 and TRBJ2-7; TRBD2 matches at 7 bases. In germline, CDR1 is LNHNV, CDR2 YYDKDF (reference sequence). V shed 1 base and J 0 bases; nucleotides not matched to a gene: 3. The CDR3 totals 15 residues. CDR3 amino acids: CATSRAGGTSYEQYF. The DNA for the CDR3 is TGTGCCACCAGCAGAGCGGGGGGAACCTCCTACGAGCAGTACTTC.

The chain is built from TRBV10-3 and TRBJ2-2, with TRBD1 as a possible D gene (6 bases). The CDR3 contains 16 residues. V lost 0 bases, J lost 4 bases, and 12 bases lay in between. Per the germline V gene, CDR1 is ENHRY and CDR2 is SYGVKD. Written as DNA, the CDR3 is TGTGCCATCAGTGAGTCGTTTACAGGGACCACCGGGGAGCTGTTTTTT. This codes for CAISESFTGTTGELFF.

The V and J genes are TRBV7-9 and TRBJ2-3; D assignment may be TRBD1 or TRBD2 (5 bases each). Germline CDR1 SEHNR, CDR2 FQNEAQ (reference sequence). CDR3 length: 15 residues. Deletions cut 3 bases from V and 0 bases from J, with 10 bases between. The CDR3 here is CASSLGVSSTDTQYF. CDR3 DNA: TGTGCCAGCAGCTTGGGGGTATCTAGCACAGATACGCAGTATTTT. Filled out from reference TRBV7-9 and TRBJ2-3, the complete variable domain reads DTGVSQNPRHKITKRGQNVTFRCDPISEHNRLYWYRQTLGQGPEFLTYFQNEAQLEKSRLLSDRFSAERPKGSFSTLEIQRTEQGDSAMYLCASSLGVSSTDTQYFGPGTRLTVL.

This clone was seen only a few times. The V gene is TRBV28, the J gene TRBJ1-1, with 8 bases identical to TRBD1. There are 14 residues in the CDR3. V lost 4 bases to trimming and J lost 10 bases; unmatched junction nucleotides: 11. From germline, CDR1 is MDHEN and CDR2 SYDVKM. For the CDR3, the DNA is TGTGCCAGCAGTTCCCGGACAGGGACGTTACTAGCTTTCTTT. This codes for CASSSRTGTLLAFF.

The genes are TRBV28 and TRBJ1-2; D possibly corresponds to TRBD1 (5 bases). The V end was cut by 2 bases, the J end by 4 bases, with 5 bases between. This CDR3 contains 12 residues. CDR1 is MDHEN, CDR2 SYDVKM, per germline. CDR3 nucleotide sequence: TGTGCCAGCAGTTTAGGGGGCTATGGCTACACCTTC. Amino acid sequence: CASSLGGYGYTF.

The chain employs TRBV5-6 and TRBJ2-1; D possibly matches TRBD1 or TRBD2 (5 bases each). Trimming shortened V by 4 bases and J by 2 bases, and 19 bases separated the two germline ends. CDR1 and CDR2 (germline): SGHDT, YYEEEE. The CDR3 totals 17 residues. CDR3 protein: CASSPEGWRFPYNEQFF. The CDR3 DNA is TGTGCCAGCAGCCCAGAGGGGTGGCGGTTCCCCTACAATGAGCAGTTCTTC.

The chain employs TRBV4-2 and TRBJ1-1, with D possibly being TRBD1 (5 bases). CDR3 length: 14 residues. Germline CDR1 reads LGHNA; CDR2 reads YNFKEQ. Between the trimmed V and J ends, which lost 0 bases and 6 bases, there was a span of 11 bases. CDR3 coding DNA: TGTGCCAGCAGCCAAGACAGGGAACGGGCTGAAGCTTTCTTT. Encoded protein: CASSQDRERAEAFF.

This chain links TRBV7-3 with TRBJ1-5, with D perhaps matching TRBD1 (5 bases). Trimming pared 5 bases from V and 0 bases from J, leaving 23 bases between. The CDR3 sequence is 19 residues long. The V gene's germline CDR1 is SGHTA and CDR2 FQGTGA. Here the CDR3 reads CASSPWGPRPPYSNQPQHF. The CDR3 DNA is TGTGCCAGCAGCCCTTGGGGCCCACGGCCACCTTATAGCAATCAGCCCCAGCATTTT.

This chain joins TRBV10-3 and TRBJ1-1; 7 positions match TRBD1. Germline V gene sequence: CDR1 ENHRY, CDR2 SYGVKD. J was trimmed by 1 base and V by 7 bases; bases with no gene match: 3. The CDR3 spans 13 residues. The CDR3 DNA sequence: TGTGCCATCAAGGGGGCAGCGAACACTGAAGCTTTCTTT. Protein product: CAIKGAANTEAFF.

The rearrangement links TRBV29-1 to TRBJ1-1, with 8 bases matching TRBD1. The V and J ends lost 7 bases and 0 bases, in that order; junction bases with no gene match: 4. The CDR3 has 13 residues. Germline V gives CDR1 SQVTM, CDR2 ANQGSEA. The CDR3, as DNA: TGCAGCGCGGACAGGGACATGAACACTGAAGCTTTCTTT. It encodes CSADRDMNTEAFF.

The chain carries TRBV7-2 and TRBJ1-4; D may be TRBD1 (5 bases). V shed 5 bases and J shed 7 bases, with 20 bases lying between them. The CDR3 loop spans 16 amino acids. Germline CDR1 and CDR2: SGHTA and FQGNSA. The CDR3 loop reads CASSPHGGLRSEKLFF. CDR3 DNA: TGTGCCAGCAGCCCTCACGGGGGGTTAAGAAGTGAAAAACTGTTTTTT.

J is TRBJ2-1 and V is TRBV19, with 9 bases fitting TRBD2. The J segment lost 7 bases and the V segment lost 8 bases, leaving 9 bases of the junction unmatched. Germline V gene data show CDR1 as LNHDA and CDR2 as SQIVND (reference sequence). The CDR3 is made up of 14 amino acids. CDR3 sequence: CASSFSGSVNEQFF. The DNA of the CDR3 is TGTGCCAGTTCTTTTAGCGGGAGCGTTAATGAGCAGTTCTTC.

DNA for the CDR3: TGTGCCAGCAGCGTAGGACTAGCGGGGGGTTTTCAAGAGACCCAGTACTTC. It specifies CASSVGLAGGFQETQYF. The chain has TRBV11-2 and TRBJ2-5; 14 bases line up with TRBD2. This CDR3 spans 17 amino acids. V lost 5 bases to trimming and J lost 2 bases; unmatched junction nucleotides: 7. CDR1 is SGHAT, CDR2 FQNNGV, per germline. Drawing the rest from reference TRBV11-2 and TRBJ2-5, the complete variable domain is EAGVAQSPRYKIIEKRQSVAFWCNPISGHATLYWYQQILGQGPKLLIQFQNNGVVDDSQLPKDRFSAERLKGVDSTLKIQPAKLEDSAVYLCASSVGLAGGFQETQYFGPGTRLLVL.

The chain uses TRBV4-2 and TRBJ2-7, with D possibly called TRBD1 or TRBD2 (5 bases each). V was clipped by 0 bases and J by 2 bases, with 17 bases between them. The CDR3 spans 17 residues. Germline loops: CDR1 LGHNA, CDR2 YNFKEQ. CDR3 sequence (DNA): TGTGCCAGCAGCCAAGAGTTTTCGACGGGACCCACCTACGAGCAGTACTTC. This codes for CASSQEFSTGPTYEQYF.

The rearrangement uses TRBV5-4 and TRBJ1-2; 7 positions agree with TRBD1. V trimming: 4 bases; J trimming: 5 bases; junction bases outside the gene matches: 11. The CDR3 runs 15 residues. The germline V gene encodes CDR1 SGHNT and CDR2 YYREEE (reference sequence). The CDR3 spells CASSEGTGTAYGYTF. In DNA form, the CDR3 reads TGTGCCAGCAGCGAAGGAACCGGGACAGCTTATGGCTACACCTTC.

V gene TRBV4-1 combines with J gene TRBJ2-7; weak D call: TRBD2 (6 bases). The CDR3 runs 15 residues. The V gene's germline CDR1 is MGHRA and CDR2 YSYEKL. V dropped 1 base and J dropped 2 bases, with 12 bases sitting between them. Written as DNA, the CDR3 is TGCGCCAGCAGCCAAGTTTTTCCGGGGGCCTACGAGCAGTACTTC. It is translated as CASSQVFPGAYEQYF.

The rearrangement links TRBV28 to TRBJ1-5, with D tentatively TRBD1 (6 bases). This CDR3 comprises 15 residues. The germline gives CDR1 MDHEN, CDR2 SYDVKM. The V end lost 5 bases, the J end lost 4 bases, and 15 bases lay between the germline ends. CDR3 amino acids: CASSTYQRGNQPQHF. In DNA form, the CDR3 reads TGTGCCAGCAGTACCTACCAGAGGGGGAATCAGCCCCAGCATTTT. Full variable domain (missing parts from reference TRBV28 and TRBJ1-5): DVKVTQSSRYLVKRTGEKVFLECVQDMDHENMFWYRQDPGLGLRLIYFSYDVKMKEKGDIPEGYSVSREKKERFSLILESASTNQTSMYLCASSTYQRGNQPQHFGDGTRLSIL.

J is TRBJ2-7 and V is TRBV5-4, with D possibly TRBD2 on 7 matching bases. The CDR3 sequence is 18 residues long. Germline values: CDR1 SGHNT, CDR2 YYREEE (reference sequence). V gave up 7 bases and J gave up 1 base, with 27 bases separating them. As DNA, the CDR3 is TGTGCCAGCGCACATGGGGGGGGCCCTAGGAATCTATCCTACGAGCAGTACTTC. It yields the protein CASAHGGGPRNLSYEQYF.

The chain combines TRBV5-1 with TRBJ1-1, with D uncertain. CDR3 size: 12 residues. The V end was cut by 2 bases, the J end by 5 bases, with 7 bases between. The germline gives CDR1 SGHRS, CDR2 YFSETQ. CDR3 sequence reads: CASSLDETEAFF. As DNA, the CDR3 is TGCGCCAGCAGCTTAGACGAAACTGAAGCTTTCTTT. The complete variable domain, with remaining parts taken from reference TRBV5-1 and TRBJ1-1, reads KAGVTQTPRYLIKTRGQQVTLSCSPISGHRSVSWYQQTPGQGLQFLFEYFSETQRNKGNFPGRFSGRQFSNSRSEMNVSTLELGDSALYLCASSLDETEAFFGQGTRLTVV.